This is a list of T cell receptor beta chains from one sample in a study of shared clonotypes between healthy human individuals. The repertoire was sequenced with immunoSEQ multiplex PCR; TCRdb's copy has only in-frame clones and lacks some. The data contain over a million clones, 70% to 80% of them seen just once; the ten biggest clones take up around 0.61%. Sequenced: memory CD4+ T cells from PBMCs. These receptor sequences come from a man younger than 35 in good health. Some clones in this sample may be carry-over from other donors' samples. CDR3s include the opening cysteine and the closing phenylalanine or tryptophan. Fields, in order: V gene, J gene, clone size, D gene, CDR3 protein, CDR3 DNA. A D gene is named only where the DNA matches it firmly. Size is omitted from some rows. Given values are once, few, many or a class for expanded clones.

>TRBV6-5|TRBJ1-2|-|-
CASSYSPGMKRGYTF
TGTGCCAGCAGTTACTCCCCCGGGATGAAAAGAGGCTACACCTTC
>TRBV29-1|TRBJ2-7|-|TRBD1
CSVQKGQGAYEQYF
TGCAGCGTGCAGAAGGGCCAGGGGGCCTACGAGCAGTACTTC
>TRBV18|TRBJ1-1|few|-
CASSPPEVRSTEAFF
TGTGCCAGCTCACCACCGGAGGTAAGAAGTACTGAAGCTTTCTTT
>TRBV7-2|TRBJ2-7|many|-
CASSPARTSTYEQYF
TGTGCCAGCAGTCCCGCCCGGACTTCCACCTACGAGCAGTACTTC
>TRBV5-1|TRBJ2-7|-|TRBD2
CASSLRLAGGNSYEQYF
TGCGCCAGCAGCTTGCGACTAGCGGGAGGAAACTCCTACGAGCAGTACTTC
>TRBV18|TRBJ2-2|-|TRBD1
CASAPGQGRTGELFF
TGTGCCAGCGCCCCGGGACAGGGACGCACCGGGGAGCTGTTTTTT
>TRBV10-3|TRBJ1-2|-|TRBD1
CAISESTGQGASPEGYTF
TGTGCCATCAGTGAGTCGACTGGACAGGGGGCATCGCCGGAAGGCTACACCTTC
>TRBV6-1|TRBJ2-3|-|TRBD1
CASRLTGGESDTQYF
TGTGCCAGCAGATTGACAGGGGGCGAGTCAGATACGCAGTATTTT
>TRBV7-2|TRBJ2-7|-|TRBD1
CASSLGDSLGEQYF
TGTGCCAGCAGCTTAGGGGACAGCTTAGGAGAGCAGTACTTC
>TRBV2|TRBJ2-3|-|TRBD2
CASSSLASETDTQYF
TGTGCCAGCAGCTCACTAGCGAGCGAAACAGATACGCAGTATTTT
>TRBV15|TRBJ2-6|-|-
CATSSRQSGANVLTF
TGTGCCACCAGCAGTCGACAGTCTGGGGCCAACGTCCTGACTTTC
>TRBV18|TRBJ1-1|-|-
CASSLSQQGGGNTEAFF
TGTGCCAGCTCCCTATCTCAGCAGGGAGGGGGTAACACTGAAGCTTTCTTT
>TRBV30|TRBJ2-7|-|-
CAWSAGRTYEQYF
TGTGCCTGGAGCGCGGGCCGTACCTACGAGCAGTACTTC
>TRBV6-1|TRBJ1-4|-|TRBD1
CASRYRGGGEKLFF
TGTGCCAGCAGATACAGGGGGGGCGGAGAAAAACTGTTTTTT
>TRBV4-2|TRBJ2-3|-|-
CASSQDGAASATQYF
TGTGCCAGCAGCCAAGATGGCGCGGCGTCTGCTACGCAGTATTTT
>TRBV2|TRBJ2-3|-|-
CASSVLGATDTQYF
TGTGCCAGCAGTGTTTTGGGGGCCACAGATACGCAGTATTTT
>TRBV28|TRBJ2-7|-|-
CASSLFGHSYEQYF
TGTGCCAGCAGTTTATTCGGACATTCCTACGAGCAGTACTTC
>TRBV7-3|TRBJ2-2|few|-
CASSLTVDHGELFF
TGTGCCAGCAGCTTAACGGTAGATCACGGGGAGCTGTTTTTT
>TRBV6-1|TRBJ2-2|-|-
CASSEFQVANTGELFF
TGTGCCAGCAGTGAATTTCAGGTAGCGAACACCGGGGAGCTGTTTTTT
>TRBV7-2|TRBJ2-1|-|-
CASGSRSYNEQFF
TGTGCCAGCGGTTCACGGTCCTACAATGAGCAGTTCTTC
>TRBV7-8|TRBJ2-3|-|-
CASSPGGADTQYF
TGTGCCAGCAGCCCCGGGGGAGCAGATACGCAGTATTTT
>TRBV28|TRBJ2-1|-|-
CASVFSGTGNQRAWFF
TGTGCCAGCGTCTTTAGCGGGACAGGGAACCAAAGAGCATGGTTCTTC
>TRBV10-3|TRBJ2-1|-|TRBD2
CAITPGLASNEQFF
TGTGCCATCACCCCGGGACTAGCGTCCAATGAGCAGTTCTTC
>TRBV29-1|TRBJ1-2|once|-
CSATLNYGYTF
TGCAGCGCTACATTGAACTATGGCTACACCTTC
>TRBV7-9|TRBJ2-7|once|-
CASSLPGQLLSEQYF
TGTGCCAGCAGCCTACCCGGACAGCTTCTTTCTGAGCAGTACTTC
>TRBV11-2|TRBJ1-1|few|-
CASSETAKNTEAFF
TGTGCCAGCAGCGAGACAGCTAAGAACACTGAAGCTTTCTTT
>TRBV25-1|TRBJ2-7|-|TRBD2
CASSSFSGINLRGQYF
TGTGCCAGCAGTTCATTTAGCGGGATCAACCTACGAGGGCAGTACTTC
>TRBV7-3|TRBJ2-2|-|-
CASSLLNANTGELFF
TGTGCCAGCAGCTTATTAAACGCGAACACCGGGGAGCTGTTTTTT
>TRBV6-6|TRBJ2-1|-|-
CASSYLEGRDEQFF
TGTGCCAGCAGTTATTTGGAGGGCCGGGATGAGCAGTTCTTC
>TRBV2|TRBJ2-2|-|-
CASNGQGGTGELFF
TGTGCCAGCAACGGGCAGGGGGGTACCGGGGAGCTGTTTTTT
>TRBV5-1|TRBJ1-2|-|TRBD1
CASSSGQGAGGYTF
TGCGCCAGCAGCTCAGGACAGGGGGCCGGTGGCTACACCTTC
>TRBV7-2|TRBJ2-7|-|-
CASSKRSGSPGEQYF
TGTGCCAGCAGCAAAAGGAGTGGATCGCCGGGAGAGCAGTACTTC
>TRBV4-2|TRBJ2-2|-|TRBD2
CASSHASGRASNTGELFF
TGTGCCAGCAGCCATGCTAGCGGGAGGGCCTCGAACACCGGGGAGCTGTTTTTT
>TRBV9|TRBJ2-6|-|-
CASSPSPGRTGANVLTF
TGTGCCAGCAGCCCTAGCCCGGGACGTACTGGGGCCAACGTCCTGACTTTC
>TRBV4-3|TRBJ2-7|-|-
CASSQDGSYEQYF
TGCGCCAGCAGCCAAGACGGCTCCTACGAGCAGTACTTC
>TRBV6-1|TRBJ2-7|-|-
CASSAITGWTPYEQYF
TGTGCCAGCAGTGCGATAACAGGATGGACCCCCTACGAGCAGTACTTC
>TRBV2|TRBJ1-2|-|-
CASSEQGDGYTF
TGTGCCAGCAGTGAACAGGGAGATGGCTACACCTTC
>TRBV9|TRBJ2-6|-|TRBD1
CASSARGRGGANVLTF
TGTGCCAGCAGCGCCAGGGGGCGGGGTGGGGCCAACGTCCTGACTTTC
>TRBV2|TRBJ2-5|-|-
CASSEGGRAQETQYF
TGTGCCAGCAGTGAAGGGGGGCGCGCGCAAGAGACCCAGTACTTC
>TRBV4-1|TRBJ1-5|-|-
CASSPQKGNQPQHF
TGCGCCAGCAGCCCTCAGAAGGGGAATCAGCCCCAGCATTTT
>TRBV6-6|TRBJ2-7|-|-
CASSYSTPHEGYEQYF
TGTGCCAGCAGTTACTCGACACCTCATGAGGGTTACGAGCAGTACTTC
>TRBV9|TRBJ2-5|many|-
CASSVGTQETQYF
TGTGCCAGCAGCGTAGGAACCCAAGAGACCCAGTACTTC
>TRBV5-1|TRBJ2-7|many|-
CASSLGAGYEQYF
TGCGCCAGCAGCTTGGGAGCGGGCTACGAGCAGTACTTC
>TRBV5-1|TRBJ2-1|once|-
CASSLGGPYNEQFF
TGCGCCAGCAGCCTTGGAGGGCCGTACAATGAGCAGTTCTTC
>TRBV7-3|TRBJ2-2|-|-
CASSFNQNTGELFF
TGTGCCAGCAGCTTCAATCAGAACACCGGGGAGTTGTTTTTT
>TRBV6-6|TRBJ1-2|-|TRBD1
CASSYFGTGNYGYTF
TGTGCCAGCAGTTACTTTGGGACAGGGAACTATGGCTACACCTTC
>TRBV28|TRBJ2-7|-|-
CASSSPPGGRYEQYF
TGTGCCAGCAGTTCCCCCCCGGGGGGCCGCTACGAGCAGTACTTC
>TRBV29-1|TRBJ1-2|few|-
CSVGGGLLGGYTF
TGCAGCGTTGGGGGGGGCCTGTTGGGAGGCTACACCTTC
>TRBV5-1|TRBJ1-4|-|TRBD1
CASSLAGQGPNEKLFF
TGCGCCAGCAGCTTGGCCGGACAGGGGCCTAATGAAAAACTGTTTTTT
>TRBV6-5|TRBJ2-5|-|-
CASSYSEASTQYF
TGTGCCAGCAGTTACTCGGAGGCATCGACCCAGTACTTC
>TRBV25-1|TRBJ2-4|few|-
CASSETVKNIQYF
TGTGCCAGCAGTGAGACAGTCAAAAACATTCAGTACTTC
>TRBV5-1|TRBJ1-1|-|-
CASSWGRGDTEAFF
TGCGCCAGCAGCTGGGGGAGAGGGGACACTGAAGCTTTCTTT
>TRBV28|TRBJ2-1|-|-
CASSWSGPTNNEQFF
TGTGCCAGCAGTTGGAGCGGACCCACCAACAATGAGCAGTTCTTC
>TRBV10-3|TRBJ2-1|-|TRBD2
CAIGRGGNEQFF
TGTGCCATCGGGAGGGGAGGAAATGAGCAGTTCTTC
>TRBV25-1|TRBJ1-4|few|-
CASSGAPRQALNEKLFF
TGTGCCAGCAGTGGGGCCCCAAGACAGGCCCTTAATGAAAAACTGTTTTTT
>TRBV28|TRBJ2-2|-|-
CASGRGINTGELFF
TGTGCCAGCGGGCGGGGCATCAACACCGGGGAGCTGTTTTTT
>TRBV5-1|TRBJ1-4|few|-
CASSLGQGLNEKLFF
TGCGCCAGCAGCTTGGGTCAGGGCCTTAATGAAAAACTGTTTTTT
>TRBV11-3|TRBJ2-3|-|TRBD2
CASSSGGLAGEMAQYF
TGTGCCAGCAGCTCAGGGGGACTAGCGGGAGAGATGGCGCAGTATTTT